These T cell receptor beta chains were read from a single sample in a study of identical twins. TCRdb redid the calling of the 5' RACE reads with MiXCR, one entry per CDR3 protein. This table holds roughly 480,000 distinct CDR3 sequences, 24% found once. Another study also made use of these data, one on T cells expressing NK-cell markers.

Material: CD4+ T cells sorted from blood. These receptor sequences come from a woman younger than 35 in good health. The CDR3 runs from the conserved cysteine through the conserved F or W. The order of the fields is D gene, J gene, clone size, V gene, CDR3 protein, CDR3 DNA. The D gene is left open where the match is weak. Not every row has a clone size; where given, it reads once, few, many or a size class.

>-|TRBJ2-1|-|TRBV29-1
CSAGLAPYNEQFF
TGCAGCGCTGGACTTGCCCCCTACAATGAGCAGTTCTTC
>TRBD1|TRBJ2-6|-|TRBV15
CATSTPGQSSGANVLTF
TGTGCCACCAGCACCCCGGGACAGTCTTCTGGGGCCAACGTCCTGACTTTC
>-|TRBJ1-1|few|TRBV6-1
CASRRFREGEAFF
TGTGCCAGCCGCCGGTTTAGGGAGGGTGAAGCTTTCTTT
>-|TRBJ2-6|-|TRBV5-1
CASSLIQVFSSGAYVLTF
TGCGCCAGCAGCTTAATACAGGTCTTTTCCTCTGGGGCCTACGTCCTGACTTTC
>TRBD2|TRBJ2-1|few|TRBV7-2
CASSPGLAATLFF
TGTGCCAGCAGCCCCGGACTAGCGGCAACTCTGTTCTTC
>-|TRBJ2-1|few|TRBV29-1
CSADGQGNEQFF
TGCAGCGCGGATGGCCAAGGGAATGAGCAGTTCTTC
>-|TRBJ1-5|-|TRBV29-1
CSVEDRLGNQPQHF
TGCAGCGTTGAAGACAGGTTGGGCAATCAGCCCCAGCATTTT
>-|TRBJ1-6|-|TRBV20-1
CSAYDSGIPANSPLHF
TGCAGTGCTTACGACTCAGGGATCCCGGCTAATTCACCCCTCCACTTT
>TRBD1|TRBJ2-3|-|TRBV20-1
CSATDRDGQYF
TGCAGTGCTACCGACAGGGATGGGCAGTATTTT
>-|TRBJ2-7|-|TRBV12-5
CASAPPRSLAVDEQYF
TGTGCTAGTGCCCCCCCCCGGTCCCTCGCCGTCGACGAGCAGTACTTC
>-|TRBJ2-3|-|TRBV20-1
CSATRGGPSQYF
TGCAGTGCAACCCGCGGGGGCCCCTCGCAGTATTTT
>-|TRBJ2-2|many|TRBV5-1
CASSLDPLGTGELFF
TGCGCCAGCAGCTTGGATCCCCTAGGGACCGGGGAGCTGTTTTTT
>TRBD2|TRBJ2-1|few|TRBV24-1
CATSDQAGGQNEQFF
TGTGCCACCAGTGATCAAGCGGGAGGCCAAAATGAGCAGTTCTTC
>-|TRBJ2-7|few|TRBV5-1
CASRDPSGGLFEQYF
TGCGCCAGCAGGGACCCAAGTGGGGGCTTGTTCGAGCAGTACTTC
>TRBD1|TRBJ1-5|few|TRBV12-3/TRBV12-4
CASSLQGDGQPQHF
TGTGCCAGCAGTCTCCAGGGGGATGGTCAGCCCCAGCATTTT
>-|TRBJ2-3|-|TRBV3-1
CASSQEREFRDTQYF
TGTGCCAGCAGCCAAGAAAGGGAGTTCAGAGATACGCAGTATTTT
>TRBD1|TRBJ2-4|few|TRBV20-1
CSARTQGAAKNIQYF
TGCAGTGCTAGAACCCAGGGGGCTGCCAAAAACATTCAGTACTTC
>-|TRBJ1-6|few|TRBV2
CASSEPTEGASYNSPLHF
TGTGCCAGCAGTGAACCGACGGAGGGAGCCTCCTATAATTCACCCCTCCACTTT
>TRBD1|TRBJ2-3|-|TRBV19
CASRDRGRGRTDTQYF
TGTGCCAGTAGGGACAGGGGGCGAGGACGCACAGATACGCAGTATTTT
>-|TRBJ2-3|many|TRBV6-1
CACRKGGTDTQYF
TGTGCCTGCCGGAAAGGGGGCACAGATACGCAGTATTTT
>-|TRBJ2-2|few|TRBV9
CASSRGGNTGELFF
TGTGCCAGCAGCCGAGGGGGAAACACCGGGGAGCTGTTTTTT
>-|TRBJ2-5|-|TRBV27
CASSSGFFASETQYF
TGTGCCAGCAGCTCAGGGTTCTTTGCGTCGGAGACCCAGTACTTC
>TRBD2|TRBJ2-5|-|TRBV2
CASGTSGRAETQYF
TGTGCCAGCGGTACTAGCGGGAGGGCCGAGACCCAGTACTTC
>-|TRBJ1-6|-|TRBV10-3
CAISPVEVRYNSPLHF
TGTGCCATCAGTCCGGTGGAGGTTCGCTATAATTCACCCCTCCACTTT
>-|TRBJ2-1|-|TRBV7-2
CASTTAYSSSYNEQFF
TGTGCCAGCACCACCGCTTACTCTAGCTCCTACAATGAGCAGTTCTTC
>TRBD2|TRBJ2-1|-|TRBV10-3
CAISEGLAGGEDEQFF
TGTGCCATCAGTGAGGGACTAGCGGGAGGAGAGGATGAGCAGTTCTTC
>TRBD1|TRBJ1-2|medium-sized|TRBV20-1
CSARPLETGSYGYTF
TGCAGTGCTAGGCCCCTTGAGACAGGGTCATATGGCTACACCTTC
>TRBD2|TRBJ2-5|-|TRBV20-1
CSASRLAGIQETQYF
TGCAGTGCTTCCAGACTAGCGGGGATCCAAGAGACCCAGTACTTC
>TRBD2|TRBJ2-4|-|TRBV20-1
CSADLAGAKNIQYF
TGCAGTGCGGATCTAGCGGGAGCCAAAAACATTCAGTACTTC
>TRBD2|TRBJ2-7|-|TRBV3-1
CASSRGLAGGYGEQYF
TGTGCCAGCAGCCGGGGACTAGCGGGAGGATATGGCGAGCAGTACTTC
>TRBD2|TRBJ2-2|-|TRBV7-3
CASRASGASNTGELFF
TGTGCCAGCAGGGCTAGCGGGGCATCGAACACCGGGGAGCTGTTTTTT
>TRBD2|TRBJ2-3|few|TRBV20-1
CSARAGTSIDTQYF
TGCAGTGCCAGAGCCGGGACTAGCATAGATACGCAGTATTTT
>-|TRBJ2-2|few|TRBV11-2
CASRTIRSSTGELFF
TGTGCCAGCCGGACTATTAGATCGTCCACCGGGGAGCTGTTTTTT
>-|TRBJ2-6|-|TRBV19
CASSIGGSGANVLTF
TGTGCCAGTAGTATTGGGGGTTCTGGGGCCAACGTCCTGACTTTC
>-|TRBJ2-3|-|TRBV10-3
CAISEPRGLPYTQYF
TGTGCCATCAGTGAACCTAGAGGACTCCCTTATACGCAGTATTTT
>-|TRBJ2-7|-|TRBV4-2
CASSQGISGEQYF
TGTGCCAGCAGCCAGGGTATTAGTGGCGAGCAGTACTTC
>-|TRBJ2-3|few|TRBV5-6
CATWRLAADTQYF
TGTGCCACCTGGAGGCTGGCAGCAGATACGCAGTATTTT
>-|TRBJ2-1|-|TRBV24-1
CATSDRGVEQFF
TGTGCCACCAGTGATCGAGGAGTAGAGCAGTTCTTC
>-|TRBJ2-2|few|TRBV7-7
CASSPQVAGELFF
TGTGCCAGCAGCCCCCAGGTGGCCGGGGAGCTGTTTTTT
>-|TRBJ2-7|-|TRBV5-1
CASSPGSPAYEQYF
TGCGCCAGCAGCCCAGGATCGCCCGCCTACGAGCAGTACTTC
>-|TRBJ2-5|-|TRBV3-1
CASSQESYRETQYF
TGTGCCAGCAGCCAAGAGAGCTACAGAGAGACCCAGTACTTC
>-|TRBJ2-5|-|TRBV7-2
CASSLGPTETQYF
TGTGCCAGCAGCCTGGGACCTACAGAGACCCAGTACTTC
>TRBD2|TRBJ2-3|-|TRBV7-2
CASSPTGLAGTNTQYF
TGTGCCAGCAGCCCTACAGGACTAGCGGGAACGAATACGCAGTATTTT
>-|TRBJ2-1|-|TRBV10-3
CAISPGLGNEQFF
TGTGCCATCTCCCCAGGGCTAGGCAATGAGCAGTTCTTC
>-|TRBJ1-5|few|TRBV5-1
CASSLDANQPQHF
TGCGCCAGCAGCCTGGACGCCAATCAGCCCCAGCATTTT
>TRBD2|TRBJ2-7|few|TRBV6-2/TRBV6-3
CASSWTSGRLYEQYF
TGTGCCAGCAGCTGGACTAGCGGGAGACTCTACGAGCAGTACTTC
>-|TRBJ2-1|few|TRBV16
CASSQSGGFYNEQFF
TGTGCCAGCAGCCAATCGGGGGGATTCTACAATGAGCAGTTCTTC
>-|TRBJ2-1|few|TRBV5-1
CASSRPGTINNEQFF
TGCGCCAGCAGCCGTCCCGGGACCATTAACAATGAGCAGTTCTTC
>-|TRBJ1-5|few|TRBV12-3/TRBV12-4
CASTSPSQPQHF
TGTGCCAGCACGTCTCCCAGTCAGCCCCAGCATTTT
>-|TRBJ1-2|-|TRBV29-1
CSVGQTHNYGYTF
TGCAGCGTTGGACAGACCCATAACTATGGCTACACCTTC
>-|TRBJ1-2|-|TRBV14
CASSQADRYYGYTF
TGTGCCAGCAGCCAAGCAGACAGATACTATGGCTACACCTTC
>TRBD2|TRBJ2-7|-|TRBV7-2
CASTPVLAGVLEQYF
TGTGCCAGCACCCCGGTCCTAGCGGGAGTGCTGGAGCAGTACTTC